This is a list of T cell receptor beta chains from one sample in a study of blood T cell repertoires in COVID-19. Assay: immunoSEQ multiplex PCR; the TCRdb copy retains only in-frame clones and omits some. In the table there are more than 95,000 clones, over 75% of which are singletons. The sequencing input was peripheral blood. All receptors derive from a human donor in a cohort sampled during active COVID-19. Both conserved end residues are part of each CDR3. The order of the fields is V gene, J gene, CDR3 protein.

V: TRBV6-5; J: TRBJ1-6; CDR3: CASISGHYNSPLHF
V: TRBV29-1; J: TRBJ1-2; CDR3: CSVEEGGSGGYTF
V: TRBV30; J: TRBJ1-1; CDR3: CAWSVGENTEAFF
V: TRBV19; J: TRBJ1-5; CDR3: CASRDQLTGLGQPQHF
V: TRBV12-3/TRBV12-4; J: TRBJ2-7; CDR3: CASSGPGWEQYF
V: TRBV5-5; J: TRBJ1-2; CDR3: CASSSVQGSYGYTF
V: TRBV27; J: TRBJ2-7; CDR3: CASSLGRTGSLVEQYF
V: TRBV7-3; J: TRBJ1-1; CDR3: CASSLSPGGNTEAFF
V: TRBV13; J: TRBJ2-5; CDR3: CASSIAVNWRKTQYF
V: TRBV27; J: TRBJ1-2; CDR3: CASSFIGGPYGYTF
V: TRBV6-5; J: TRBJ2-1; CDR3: CASSQLLKQFF
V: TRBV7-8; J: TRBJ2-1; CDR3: CASSSRTSGGLYYNEQFF
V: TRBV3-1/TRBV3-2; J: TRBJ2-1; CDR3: CASHSGKGLDEQFF
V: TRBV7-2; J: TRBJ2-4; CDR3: CASSLGPGGNIQYF
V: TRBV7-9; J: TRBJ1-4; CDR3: CASSSRQGVNEKLFF
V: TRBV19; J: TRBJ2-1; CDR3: CASSIRSGRAGGDWNEQFF
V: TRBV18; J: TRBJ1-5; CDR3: CASSPPGSPSNQPQHF
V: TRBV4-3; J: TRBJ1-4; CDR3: CASSRYPLGQSNEKLFF
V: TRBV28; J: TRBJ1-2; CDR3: CASSLSGAGREWDYGYTF
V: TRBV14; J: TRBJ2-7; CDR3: CASSQAGRGRSYEQYF
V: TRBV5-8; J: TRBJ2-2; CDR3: CASSLGGQKGTGELFF
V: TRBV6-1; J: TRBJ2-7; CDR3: CASSEGPGQQYEQYF
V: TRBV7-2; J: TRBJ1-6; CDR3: CASSLFRGLESPLHF
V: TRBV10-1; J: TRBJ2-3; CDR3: CASSDMDFTDTQYF
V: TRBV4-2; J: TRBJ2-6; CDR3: CASSQGADLPGANVLTF
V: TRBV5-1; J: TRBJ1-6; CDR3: CASSPRGAEGPSNSPLHF